The clone carrying this T cell receptor beta chain was found once. The length of the CDR3 is 11 residues. The germline gives CDR1 MNHEY, CDR2 SVGAGI. Trimming shortened V by 5 bases and J by 4 bases, and 5 bases separated the two germline ends. A second PCR of roughly 7 to 11 cycles used a sample-barcoded 5' primer and a J-beta primer mix. TCRdb called the 5' RACE reads again in MiXCR, with one record for every CDR3 protein. The data contain fewer than 750,000 distinct CDR3 sequences, roughly half of them singletons. The data were obtained in a study of blood T cells in healthy people across ages. The gene calls are TRBV6-5 and TRBJ2-5; D is undetermined. The sequencing input was blood. This receptor was taken from a woman older than 75 in good health. The CDR3 nucleotides read TGTGCCAGCAGTACACCAGAGACCCAGTACTTC. Translation gives CASSTPETQYF.